These 30 T cell receptor beta chains originate from one sample sequenced in a study of T cell responses to AZD1222 COVID-19 vaccine (dated by TCRdb to the early 2020s). The meaning of the sample's time point label: baseline before first vaccination. Library construction relied on the immunoSEQ multiplex PCR assay. This is the immuneACCESS table as TCRdb keeps it, with only in-frame sequences that have V and J called. A part of the clones is gone; compared with another copy, unresolved V genes explain less than half, and the rest is unexplained. For this sample there are 100,000 or so clones; roughly 88% appear just once. Of the sample, roughly 13% is held by the ten largest clones. Source: peripheral blood, taken on day 0 of AZD1222 vaccination. The receptor source for this set is an adult in good health.

The V gene is TRBV9, the J gene TRBJ1-3, with 8 bases fitting TRBD1. This CDR3 comprises 15 residues. Losses at the gene ends were 4 bases for V and 3 bases for J; bases not matched to a gene: 6. CDR1 is SGDLS and CDR2 is YYNGEE in the germline V gene. The CDR3 reads CASSNTGGLGNTIYF. In nucleotides, the CDR3 is TGTGCCAGCAGCAATACAGGGGGTCTTGGAAACACCATATATTTT. The whole variable domain, filled in from reference TRBV9 and TRBJ1-3, reads DSGVTQTPKHLITATGQRVTLRCSPRSGDLSVYWYQQSLDQGLQFLIQYYNGEERAKGNILERFSAQQFPDLHSELNLSSLELGDSALYFCASSNTGGLGNTIYFGEGSWLTVV.

The V gene is TRBV5-1, the J gene TRBJ1-5; possibly TRBD1 for D (5 bases). This CDR3 has 14 amino acids. Trimming took off 4 bases at V and 5 bases at J, with 13 bases between the two ends. Looked up from germline, CDR1 is SGHRS and CDR2 is YFSETQ. The CDR3 protein is CASSRDLGDQPQHF. The CDR3 coding sequence is TGCGCCAGCAGCCGGGACTTAGGGGATCAGCCCCAGCATTTT.

In DNA form, the CDR3 reads TGTGCCAGCAGCGTTACAGGAAACACCATATATTTT. Its translation is CASSVTGNTIYF. J is TRBJ1-3 and V is TRBV9; D remains ambiguous. The CDR3 covers 12 residues. Germline CDR1 SGDLS, CDR2 YYNGEE. Trimming shortened V by 2 bases and J by 4 bases, and 4 bases separated the two germline ends.

The gene calls are TRBV19 and TRBJ2-7; D perhaps matches TRBD2 (6 bases). Germline CDR1 LNHDA, CDR2 SQIVND (reference sequence). The CDR3 runs 13 residues. V was cut by 8 bases and J by 6 bases, with 17 bases left in between. CDR3 in DNA: TGTGCCAGTGGCAACCCCGGGGGTAGCGAGCAGTACTTC. It is translated as CASGNPGGSEQYF.

CDR3 sequence reads: CASSLYGGGSNSPLHF. The CDR3 bases are TGTGCCAGCTCCCTATACGGGGGCGGGAGTAATTCACCCCTCCACTTT. The chain has TRBV2 and TRBJ1-6; weak D call: TRBD1 (6 bases). The CDR3 runs to 16 residues. Between the trimmed V and J ends, which lost 8 bases and 6 bases, there was a span of 20 bases. The germline V gene encodes CDR1 SNHLY and CDR2 FYNNEI.

Only one count was recorded for this clone. This sequence joins TRBV21-1 and TRBJ2-6. TRBV21-1 is a listed pseudogene. This CDR3 comprises 16 residues. The CDR3 coding sequence is TGTGCCAGCAGCAAGGGACGAGGGGACGGGGCCAACGTCCTGACTTTC. This translates into CASSKGRGDGANVLTF.

This chain connects TRBV4-2 to TRBJ1-1; 10 nucleotides agree with TRBD1. Germline-derived CDR1 and CDR2 are LGHNA and YNFKEQ. The V segment lost 1 base and the J segment 6 bases; nucleotides outside the gene matches: 5. The CDR3 runs 15 residues. The CDR3 loop is CASSQAGQGSPEAFF. In DNA, the CDR3 is TGTGCCAGCAGCCAAGCGGGACAGGGGAGCCCTGAAGCTTTCTTT.

The V and J genes are TRBV5-4 and TRBJ2-3; 7 nucleotides align to TRBD2. The CDR3 length is 16 residues. The V gene's germline CDR1 is SGHNT and CDR2 YYREEE (reference sequence). The V and J ends lost 4 bases and 7 bases, in that order; junction bases with no gene match: 15. The CDR3 DNA reads as TGTGCCAGCAGCCCTACCCCAGGACTAGAATTAAATACGCAGTATTTT. It encodes CASSPTPGLELNTQYF.

A single count supports this clone. V and J are TRBV3-1 (or the pseudogene TRBV3-2) and TRBJ2-2; unclear D gene. The germline V gene has CDR1 LGHDT and CDR2 YNNKEL (reference sequence). The CDR3 has 16 amino acids. Trimming took 1 base from V and 0 from J, leaving 9 bases between them. CDR3 sequence reads: CASSQGARTNTGELFF. The CDR3 nucleotides read TGTGCCAGCAGCCAAGGAGCGAGGACGAACACCGGGGAGCTGTTTTTT.

The gene calls are TRBV3-1 (or the pseudogene TRBV3-2) and TRBJ1-3; 7 positions match TRBD1. The length of the CDR3 is 16 residues. CDR1 is LGHDT, CDR2 YNNKEL, per germline (reference sequence). Trimming took 3 bases from V and 3 from J; bases not matched to a gene: 8. The CDR3 sequence is CASSHPNRGGGNTIYF. The CDR3 DNA sequence: TGTGCCAGCAGCCACCCGAACAGGGGTGGTGGAAACACCATATATTTT.

The J gene is TRBJ1-2, the V gene TRBV3-1 (or the pseudogene TRBV3-2); the match to TRBD1 covers 7 bases. Germline trimming cut 3 bases from V and 6 bases from J; bases unmatched to any gene: 7. In germline, CDR1 is LGHDT, CDR2 YNNKEL (reference sequence). CDR3 length: 14 amino acids. CDR3 in DNA: TGTGCCAGCAGCCACCGAACAGGGGACCATGGCTACACCTTC. It is translated as CASSHRTGDHGYTF.

The chain combines TRBV2 with TRBJ2-3; 9 bases are a match to TRBD2. The CDR3 has 14 amino acids. Germline V gene data show CDR1 as SNHLY and CDR2 as FYNNEI. V dropped 7 bases and J dropped 0; count of bases not matched to a gene: 2. The CDR3 coding sequence is TGTGCCAGCATGACTAGCGGTAGCACAGATACGCAGTATTTT. The encoded protein is CASMTSGSTDTQYF.

The table lists this clone with a few counts. The chain has TRBV19 and TRBJ1-5; no clear D gene. CDR1 is LNHDA and CDR2 is SQIVND in the germline V gene (reference sequence). The ends were cut back, 5 bases at V and 2 bases at J, with 13 bases in the middle. The CDR3 is 15 residues long. Written as DNA, the CDR3 is TGTGCCAGTAGTTTGGCCCGGGAGGGCAATCAGCCCCAGCATTTT. Its translation: CASSLAREGNQPQHF.

The rearrangement joins TRBV6-5 to TRBJ2-7, with TRBD1 identical over 9 bases. Losses at the gene ends were 6 bases for V and 3 bases for J; bases not matched to a gene: 9. Germline V gene sequence: CDR1 MNHEY, CDR2 SVGAGI. This CDR3 contains 15 residues. Written as DNA, the CDR3 is TGTGCCAGCAGAGACCCCGGGACAGGGATCTACGAGCAGTACTTC. This encodes CASRDPGTGIYEQYF.

This clone showed up just a few times. The rearrangement links TRBV6-5 to TRBJ1-5; maybe TRBD1 (5 bases). This CDR3 has 14 amino acids. V lost 7 bases, J lost 3 bases, and 13 bases lay in between. Germline V CDR1 and CDR2: MNHEY, SVGAGI. CDR3 in DNA: TGTGCCAGCACCACAGGCCAGGACAATCAGCCCCAGCATTTT. Translation gives CASTTGQDNQPQHF.

V gene TRBV5-1 combines with J gene TRBJ2-2; D possibly corresponds to TRBD1 (6 bases). Germline V gene data show CDR1 as SGHRS and CDR2 as YFSETQ. V lost 1 base, J lost 1 base, and 11 bases lay in between. This CDR3 spans 16 amino acids. Here the CDR3 reads CASSLIGGLNTGELFF. The CDR3 DNA reads as TGCGCCAGCAGCTTGATAGGGGGATTGAACACCGGGGAGCTGTTTTTT.

The chain carries TRBV7-9 and TRBJ1-5, with D perhaps matching TRBD1 (5 bases). The germline V gene encodes CDR1 SEHNR and CDR2 FQNEAQ (reference sequence). The V and J ends lost 3 bases and 3 bases respectively, with 9 bases between them. The CDR3 has 14 amino acids. CDR3 region: CASSFGDLNQPQHF. CDR3 bases: TGTGCCAGCAGCTTCGGGGACCTCAATCAGCCCCAGCATTTT.

V is TRBV15 and J is TRBJ1-1; D may be TRBD1 (5 bases). Between the trimmed V and J ends, which lost 8 bases and 4 bases, there was a span of 17 bases. Per germline, CDR1 LNHNV and CDR2 YYDKDF (reference sequence). This CDR3 comprises 14 residues. DNA of the CDR3: TGTGCCACCCGATCTGAGGGGAAGGGCACTGAAGCTTTCTTT. As protein: CATRSEGKGTEAFF.

The V call is TRBV19, the J call TRBJ1-5; TRBD1 is a possible D gene (5 bases). Germline-derived CDR1 and CDR2 are LNHDA and SQIVND (reference sequence). This CDR3 is built from 17 residues. Trimming left V 4 bases short and J 1 base short, with 17 bases between. The chain's CDR3 is CASSTTTGPGSNQPQHF. CDR3 nucleotide sequence: TGTGCCAGTAGTACCACTACGGGGCCGGGGAGCAATCAGCCCCAGCATTTT.

J is TRBJ2-2 and V is TRBV6-6, with D hard to call. CDR1 is MNHNY and CDR2 is SVGAGI in the germline V gene (reference sequence). V lost 6 bases to trimming and J lost 6 bases, with 14 bases between them. The CDR3 is 14 residues long. CDR3 DNA sequence: TGTGCCAGCAGCCACGGATCCCTGGCCGGGGAGCTGTTTTTT. This encodes CASSHGSLAGELFF.

The rearrangement joins TRBV30 to TRBJ2-3, with D maybe TRBD1 (5 bases). Per the germline V gene, CDR1 is GTSNPN and CDR2 is SVGIG (reference sequence). V was pared by 7 bases and J by 6 bases, with 17 bases between. This CDR3 contains 13 residues. The CDR3 sequence: CASKGQGRDTQYF. The DNA of the CDR3 is TGTGCCTCGAAGGGGCAGGGTAGGGATACGCAGTATTTT. The full variable domain, its missing parts supplied by reference TRBV30 and TRBJ2-3, is SQTIHQWPATLVQPVGSPLSLECTVEGTSNPNLYWYRQAAGRGLQLLFYSVGIGQISSEVPQNLSASRPQDRQFILSSKKLLLSDSGFYLCASKGQGRDTQYFGPGTRLTVL.

The rearrangement links TRBV5-1 to TRBJ2-3; D remains unclear. Trimming cost V 1 base and J 5 bases, with 20 bases left between them. CDR3 size: 17 residues. Germline V gives CDR1 SGHRS, CDR2 YFSETQ. The CDR3 here is CASSLSLTPSAIDTQYF. For the CDR3, the DNA is TGCGCCAGCAGCTTGTCGTTGACCCCCTCAGCTATAGATACGCAGTATTTT.

The chain combines TRBV30 with TRBJ1-1, with unresolved D. Germline CDR1 reads GTSNPN; CDR2 reads SVGIG (reference sequence). V lost 4 bases to trimming and J lost 5 bases, with 8 bases between them. This CDR3 is built from 11 residues. CDR3 region: CAWTGETEAFF. As DNA, the CDR3 is TGTGCCTGGACAGGCGAGACTGAAGCTTTCTTT.

The J gene is TRBJ1-2, the V gene TRBV5-4; D unclear. Trimming took off 0 bases at V and 6 bases at J, with 6 bases between the two ends. CDR1 and CDR2 from the germline V gene are SGHNT and YYREEE (reference sequence). The CDR3 runs to 12 residues. This CDR3 is CASSLDGDGYTF. CDR3 nucleotide sequence: TGTGCCAGCAGCTTGGACGGGGATGGCTACACCTTC.

The chain combines TRBV28 with TRBJ1-4; D unclear. Germline V gene lookup returns CDR1 MDHEN and CDR2 SYDVKM. With 3 bases removed from V and 4 bases from J, the gap between germline ends came to 18 bases. This CDR3 is built from 17 residues. For the CDR3, the DNA is TGTGCCAGCAGTTTGGGGAGGTTCGGAGGATTTAATGAAAAACTGTTTTTT. Translation gives CASSLGRFGGFNEKLFF.

In its sample, this clone was seen once. The chain combines TRBV7-2 with TRBJ1-6, with D possibly being TRBD1 (6 bases). This CDR3 comprises 13 residues. V was pared by 5 bases and J by 8 bases, with 10 bases between. Germline loops: CDR1 SGHTA, CDR2 FQGNSA. The DNA for the CDR3 is TGTGCCAGCAGCGTCTACAGGGATTCACCCCTCCACTTT. Its translation is CASSVYRDSPLHF.

The CDR3 DNA sequence: TGTGCCAGCTACAAGGGACAGCTTAATGGCTACACCTTC. The encoded protein is CASYKGQLNGYTF. V and J are TRBV28 and TRBJ1-2, with TRBD1 matching 7 bases. CDR3 length: 13 amino acids. Germline V CDR1 and CDR2: MDHEN, SYDVKM. V dropped 8 bases and J dropped 6; count of bases not matched to a gene: 9.

J is TRBJ2-5 and V is TRBV5-4; no firm D call. The CDR3 runs to 14 residues. The V gene's germline CDR1 is SGHNT and CDR2 YYREEE (reference sequence). The germline V and J ends were trimmed by 1 base and 2 bases, with 9 bases remaining between them. The CDR3 DNA sequence: TGTGCCAGCAGCTTGCCGATTAAACAAGAGACCCAGTACTTC. This gives the protein CASSLPIKQETQYF.

The sample holds one count of this clone. V and J are TRBV19 and TRBJ2-5; TRBD1 agrees at 10 bases. Trimming cost V 4 bases and J 5 bases; bases outside gene matches: 10. The germline CDR1 and CDR2 sequences are LNHDA and SQIVND (reference sequence). This CDR3 is 16 amino acids long. CDR3 nucleotide sequence: TGTGCCAGTAGTAATTTGGTCGGACAGGGGGGGGAGACCCAGTACTTC. Translated: CASSNLVGQGGETQYF.

This chain uses TRBV18 with TRBJ1-1, with D unclear. The V and J ends lost 3 bases and 2 bases respectively, with 16 bases between them. This CDR3 region has 16 residues. Germline CDR1 reads KGHSH; CDR2 reads LQKENI. As DNA, the CDR3 is TGTGCCAGCTCACCGCGGATGACAAAAACTAACACTGAAGCTTTCTTT. Its translation is CASSPRMTKTNTEAFF.